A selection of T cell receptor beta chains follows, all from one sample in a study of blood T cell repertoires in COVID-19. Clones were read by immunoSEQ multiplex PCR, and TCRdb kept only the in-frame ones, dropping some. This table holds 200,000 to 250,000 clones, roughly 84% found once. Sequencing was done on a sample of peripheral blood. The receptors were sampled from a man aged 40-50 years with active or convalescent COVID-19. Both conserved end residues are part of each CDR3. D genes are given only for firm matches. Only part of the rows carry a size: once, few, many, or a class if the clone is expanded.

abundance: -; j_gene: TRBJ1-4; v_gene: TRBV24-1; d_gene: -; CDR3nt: TGTGCCACCAGTGACCCAGGACAGAGACTGTTTTTT; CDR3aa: CATSDPGQRLFF
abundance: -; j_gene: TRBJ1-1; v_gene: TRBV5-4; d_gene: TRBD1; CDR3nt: TGTGCCAGCAGCTTACAGGGGGAGAAAGGCACTGAAGCTTTCTTT; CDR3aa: CASSLQGEKGTEAFF
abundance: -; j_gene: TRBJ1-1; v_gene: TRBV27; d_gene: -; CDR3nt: TGTGCCAGCAGTTTACAGGGACTAAATGAAGCTTTCTTT; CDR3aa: CASSLQGLNEAFF
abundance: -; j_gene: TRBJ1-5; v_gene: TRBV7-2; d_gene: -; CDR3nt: TGTGCCAGCAGCCCTGGTCCGGGACAGCCCCAGCATTTT; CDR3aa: CASSPGPGQPQHF
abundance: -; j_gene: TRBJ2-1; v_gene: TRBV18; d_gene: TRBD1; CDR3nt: TGTGCCAGCTCACCCCTAGGGGGCCCCCTTCTGTACAATGAGCAGTTCTTC; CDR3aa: CASSPLGGPLLYNEQFF
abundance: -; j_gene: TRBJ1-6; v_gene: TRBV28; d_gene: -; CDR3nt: TGTGCCAGCAGTCCGACAGCGTTGAGGAATTCACCCCTCCACTTT; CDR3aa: CASSPTALRNSPLHF
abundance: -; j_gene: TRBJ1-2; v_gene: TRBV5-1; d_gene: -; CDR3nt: TGCGCCAGCAGCTCACAGGGAGACTATGGCTACACCTTC; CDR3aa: CASSSQGDYGYTF
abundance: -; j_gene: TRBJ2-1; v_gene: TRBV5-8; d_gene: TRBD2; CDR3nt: TGTGCCAGCAGCCTTGGGACTAGCGGTTACAATGAGCAGTTCTTC; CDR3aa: CASSLGTSGYNEQFF
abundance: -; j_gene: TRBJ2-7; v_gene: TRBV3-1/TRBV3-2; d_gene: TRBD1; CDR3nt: TGTGCCAGCAGCCAAGGACAGGGTGAGGACTACGAGCAGTACTTC; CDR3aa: CASSQGQGEDYEQYF
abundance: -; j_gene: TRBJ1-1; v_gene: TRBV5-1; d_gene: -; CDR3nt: TGCGCCAGCAGCACCACACCTGCGAACACTGAAGCTTTCTTT; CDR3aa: CASSTTPANTEAFF
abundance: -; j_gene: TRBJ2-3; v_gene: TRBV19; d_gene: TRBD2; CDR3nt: TGTGCCAGTAGTATTCGGGGGGGGGCAGATACGCAGTATTTT; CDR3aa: CASSIRGGADTQYF
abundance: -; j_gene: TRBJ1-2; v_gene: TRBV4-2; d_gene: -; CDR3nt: TGTGCCAGCAGCCAAGATATCGGGAACTATGGCTACACCTTC; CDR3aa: CASSQDIGNYGYTF
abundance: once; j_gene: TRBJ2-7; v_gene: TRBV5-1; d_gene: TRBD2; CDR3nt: TGCGCCAGCAGCTCGGGGGCGGGAGGGCGGACCTACGAGCAGTACTTC; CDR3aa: CASSSGAGGRTYEQYF
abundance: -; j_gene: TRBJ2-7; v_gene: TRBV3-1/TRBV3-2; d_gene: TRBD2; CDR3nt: TGTGCCAGCAGCCGCGGGACTAGCGTCACCTACGAGCAGTACTTC; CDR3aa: CASSRGTSVTYEQYF
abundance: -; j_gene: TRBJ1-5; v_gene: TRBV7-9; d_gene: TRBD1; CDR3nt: TGTGCCAGCAGCTTGTGGACAGGGAGCAATCAGCCCCAGCATTTT; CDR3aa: CASSLWTGSNQPQHF
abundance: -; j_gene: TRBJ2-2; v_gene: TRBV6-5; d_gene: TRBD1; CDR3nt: TGTGCCAGCAGTACGGGACAGGGGAACACCGGGGAGCTGTTTTTT; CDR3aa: CASSTGQGNTGELFF
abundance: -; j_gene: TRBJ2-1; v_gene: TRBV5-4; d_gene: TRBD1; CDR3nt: TGTGCCAGCAGCGAGACAGGGGATTCCTACAATGAGCAGTTCTTC; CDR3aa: CASSETGDSYNEQFF
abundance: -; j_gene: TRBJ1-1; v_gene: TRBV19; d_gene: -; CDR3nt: TGTGCCAGTAGTCCTTTTCGATCGGGGGGTCGTCAAGCTTTCTTT; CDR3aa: CASSPFRSGGRQAFF
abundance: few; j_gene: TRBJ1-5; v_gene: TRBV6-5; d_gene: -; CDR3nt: TGTGCCAGCAGGTTAATAAGAGAACCCCAGCATTTT; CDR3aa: CASRLIREPQHF
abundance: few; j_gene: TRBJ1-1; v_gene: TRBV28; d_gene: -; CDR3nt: TGTGCCAGCAGTTTATTAGAGTTGAGAAGCAGAGGCAACACTGAAGCTTTCTTT; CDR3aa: CASSLLELRSRGNTEAFF
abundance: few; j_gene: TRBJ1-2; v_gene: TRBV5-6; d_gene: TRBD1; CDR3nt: TGTGCCAGCAGCTTGGGGACCTCCGGGACAGGGGGATTAAGTGGCTACACCTTC; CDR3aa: CASSLGTSGTGGLSGYTF
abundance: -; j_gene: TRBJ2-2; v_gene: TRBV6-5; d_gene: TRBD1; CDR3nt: TGTGCCAGCAGTTACTCAGGACAGGGTTCCCGGGAGCTGTTTTTT; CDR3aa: CASSYSGQGSRELFF
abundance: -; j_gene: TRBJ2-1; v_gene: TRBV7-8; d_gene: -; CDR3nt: TGTGCCAGCAGCTTACAGGGTAGGTCCTACAATGAGCAGTTCTTC; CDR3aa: CASSLQGRSYNEQFF
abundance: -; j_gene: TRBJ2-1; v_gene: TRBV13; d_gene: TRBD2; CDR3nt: TGTGCCAGCAGCCTCGAGCGGGGCCGACGGGGGAATGAGCAGTTCTTC; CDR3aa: CASSLERGRRGNEQFF
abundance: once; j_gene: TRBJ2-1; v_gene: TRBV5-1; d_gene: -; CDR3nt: TGCGCCAGCAGCTTGGATCCGACAGGAACATACAATGAGCAGTTCTTC; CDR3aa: CASSLDPTGTYNEQFF
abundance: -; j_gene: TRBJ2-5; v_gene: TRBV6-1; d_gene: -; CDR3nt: TGTGCCAGCAGTGAAGGGAGCGGAGCGTACCAAGAGACCCAGTACTTC; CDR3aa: CASSEGSGAYQETQYF
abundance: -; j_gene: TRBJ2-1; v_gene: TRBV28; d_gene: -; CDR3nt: TGTGCCAGCAGTTTAATCGGGTCCTACAATGAGCAGTTCTTC; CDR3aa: CASSLIGSYNEQFF
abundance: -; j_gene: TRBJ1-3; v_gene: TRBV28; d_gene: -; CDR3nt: TGTGCCAGCAGTTTACTGGGGGGAGGAAACACCATATATTTT; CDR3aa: CASSLLGGGNTIYF
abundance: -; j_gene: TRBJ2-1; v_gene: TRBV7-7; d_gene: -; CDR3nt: TGTGCTAGCAGCCCGAGCATACGAACGGGAACATACTACAATGAGCAGTTCTTC; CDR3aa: CASSPSIRTGTYYNEQFF
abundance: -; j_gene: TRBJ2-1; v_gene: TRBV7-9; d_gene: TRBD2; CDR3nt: TGTGCCAGCAGCTCCGGACTAGCGGGGGGAGGTAGCTCCTACAATGAGCAGTTCTTC; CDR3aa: CASSSGLAGGGSSYNEQFF
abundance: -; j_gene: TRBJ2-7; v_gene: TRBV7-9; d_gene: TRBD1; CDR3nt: TGTGCCAGCAGCACTGGGACAGCTCCCTACGAGCAGTACTTC; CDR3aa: CASSTGTAPYEQYF
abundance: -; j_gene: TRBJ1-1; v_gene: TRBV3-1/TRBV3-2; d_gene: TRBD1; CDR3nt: TGTGCCAGCAGCTCGGGACAGGGAGGTGGAAAAAACACTGAAGCTTTCTTT; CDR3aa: CASSSGQGGGKNTEAFF
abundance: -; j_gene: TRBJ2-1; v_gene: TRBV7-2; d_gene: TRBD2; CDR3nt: TGTGCCAGCAGCTCACGCGGGGCGGGAGGGTTTAACAATGAGCAGTTCTTC; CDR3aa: CASSSRGAGGFNNEQFF
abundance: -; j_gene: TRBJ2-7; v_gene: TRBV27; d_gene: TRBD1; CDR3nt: TGTGCCAGCAGTGACAGGGCGTCGGGCGAGCAGTACTTC; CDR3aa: CASSDRASGEQYF
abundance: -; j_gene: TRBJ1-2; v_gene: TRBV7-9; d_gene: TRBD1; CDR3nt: TGTGCCAGCAGCACCCTGGACAGGGATGGCTACACCTTC; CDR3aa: CASSTLDRDGYTF